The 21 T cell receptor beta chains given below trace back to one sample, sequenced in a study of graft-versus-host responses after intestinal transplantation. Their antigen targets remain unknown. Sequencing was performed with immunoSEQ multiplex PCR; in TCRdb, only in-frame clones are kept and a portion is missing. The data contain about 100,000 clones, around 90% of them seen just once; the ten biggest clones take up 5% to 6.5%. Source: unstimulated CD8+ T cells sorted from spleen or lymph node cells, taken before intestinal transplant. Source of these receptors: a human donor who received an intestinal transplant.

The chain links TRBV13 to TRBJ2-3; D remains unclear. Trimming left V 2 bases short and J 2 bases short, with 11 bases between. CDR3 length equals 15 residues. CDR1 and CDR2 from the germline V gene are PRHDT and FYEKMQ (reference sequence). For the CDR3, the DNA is TGTGCCAGCAGCTTATTCACGGAAAACACAGATACGCAGTATTTT. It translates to CASSLFTENTDTQYF.

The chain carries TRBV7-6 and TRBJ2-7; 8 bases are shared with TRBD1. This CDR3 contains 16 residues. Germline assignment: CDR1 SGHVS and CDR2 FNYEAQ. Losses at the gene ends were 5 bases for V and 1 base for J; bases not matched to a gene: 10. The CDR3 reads CASSRAPGGASYEQYF. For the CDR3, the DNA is TGTGCCAGCAGCCGCGCACCAGGGGGCGCGTCCTACGAGCAGTACTTC. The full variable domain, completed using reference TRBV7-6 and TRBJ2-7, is GAGVSQSPRYKVTKRGQDVALRCDPISGHVSLYWYRQALGQGPEFLTYFNYEAQQDKSGLPNDRFSAERPEGSISTLTIQRTEQRDSAMYRCASSRAPGGASYEQYFGPGTRLTVT.

This CDR3 is CASGPGGGGLPYEQYF. CDR3 DNA sequence: TGTGCTAGTGGTCCTGGAGGAGGGGGGTTGCCCTACGAGCAGTACTTC. This sequence joins TRBV12-5 and TRBJ2-7; either TRBD1 or TRBD2 may fit D (6 bases each). V was pared by 5 bases and J by 2 bases, with 19 bases between. Germline assignment: CDR1 LGHNT and CDR2 FRNRAP. The CDR3 runs to 16 residues.

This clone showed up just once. The CDR3 region is CASSSGTDTQYF. Written as DNA, the CDR3 is TGTGCCAGCAGTTCGGGTACAGATACGCAGTATTTT. The rearrangement links TRBV7-3 to TRBJ2-3; D uncertain. V was pared by 6 bases and J by 3 bases, with 7 bases between. The length of the CDR3 is 12 residues. The germline gives CDR1 SGHTA, CDR2 FQGTGA.

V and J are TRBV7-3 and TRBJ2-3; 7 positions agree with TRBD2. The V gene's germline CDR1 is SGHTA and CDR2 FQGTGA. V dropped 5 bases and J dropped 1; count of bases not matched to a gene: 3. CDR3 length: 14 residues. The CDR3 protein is CASSAGLGTDTQYF. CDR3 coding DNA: TGTGCCAGCAGCGCCGGACTAGGCACAGATACGCAGTATTTT.

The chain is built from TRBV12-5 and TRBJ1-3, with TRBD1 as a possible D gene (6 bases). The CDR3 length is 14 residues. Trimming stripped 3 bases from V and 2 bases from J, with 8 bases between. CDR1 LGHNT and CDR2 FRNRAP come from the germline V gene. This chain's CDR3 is CASGFEGAGNTIYF. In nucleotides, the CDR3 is TGTGCTAGTGGTTTCGAGGGGGCTGGAAACACCATATATTTT.

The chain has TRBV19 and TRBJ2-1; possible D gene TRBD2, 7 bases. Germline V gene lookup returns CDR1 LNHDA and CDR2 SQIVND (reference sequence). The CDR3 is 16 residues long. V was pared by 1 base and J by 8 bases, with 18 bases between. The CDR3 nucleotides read TGTGCCAGTAGTATAGGGGCTGGGGGGGCTGGCGATGAGCAGTTCTTC. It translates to CASSIGAGGAGDEQFF.

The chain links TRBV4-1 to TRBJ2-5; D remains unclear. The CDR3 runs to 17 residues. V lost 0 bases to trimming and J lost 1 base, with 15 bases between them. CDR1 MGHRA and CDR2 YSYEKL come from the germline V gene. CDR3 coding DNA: TGCGCCAGCAGCCAAGAGAGTCGACCCTTTGCCCAAGAGACCCAGTACTTC. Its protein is CASSQESRPFAQETQYF.

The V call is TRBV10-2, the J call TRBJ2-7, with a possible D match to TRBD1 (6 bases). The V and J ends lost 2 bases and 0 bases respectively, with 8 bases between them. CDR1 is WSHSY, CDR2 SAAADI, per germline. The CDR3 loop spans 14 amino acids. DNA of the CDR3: TGCGCCAGCAGTGAGGCGGACAGCTCCTACGAGCAGTACTTC. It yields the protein CASSEADSSYEQYF.

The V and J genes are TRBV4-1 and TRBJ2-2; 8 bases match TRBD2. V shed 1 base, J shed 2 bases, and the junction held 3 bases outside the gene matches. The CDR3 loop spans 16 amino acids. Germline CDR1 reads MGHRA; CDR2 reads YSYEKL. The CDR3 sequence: CASSQVLAENTGELFF. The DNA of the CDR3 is TGCGCCAGCAGCCAAGTACTAGCGGAAAACACCGGGGAGCTGTTTTTT.

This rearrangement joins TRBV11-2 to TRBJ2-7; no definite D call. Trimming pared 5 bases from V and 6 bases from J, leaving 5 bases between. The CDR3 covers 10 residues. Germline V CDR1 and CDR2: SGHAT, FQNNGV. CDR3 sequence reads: CASSHGEQYF. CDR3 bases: TGTGCCAGCAGCCACGGCGAGCAGTACTTC.

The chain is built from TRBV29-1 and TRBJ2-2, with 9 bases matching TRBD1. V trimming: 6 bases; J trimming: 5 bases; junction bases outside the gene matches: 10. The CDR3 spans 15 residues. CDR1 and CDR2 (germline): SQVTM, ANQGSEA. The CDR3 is CSVIQDRGNTGELFF. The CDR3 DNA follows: TGCAGCGTCATCCAGGACAGGGGAAATACCGGGGAGCTGTTTTTT.

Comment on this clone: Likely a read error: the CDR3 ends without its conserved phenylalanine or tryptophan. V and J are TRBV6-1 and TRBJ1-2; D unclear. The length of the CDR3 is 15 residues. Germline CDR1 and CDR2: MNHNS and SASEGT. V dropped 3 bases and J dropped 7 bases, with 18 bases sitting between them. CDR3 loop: CASSDDPHSLGGYTS. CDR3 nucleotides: TGTGCCAGCAGTGACGACCCGCACAGCTTAGGTGGCTACACCTCC.

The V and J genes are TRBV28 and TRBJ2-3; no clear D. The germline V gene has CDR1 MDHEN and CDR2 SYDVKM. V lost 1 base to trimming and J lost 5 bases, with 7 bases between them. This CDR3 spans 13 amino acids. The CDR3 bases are TGTGCCAGCAGTTTATCTTTAAAAGATACGCAGTATTTT. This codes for CASSLSLKDTQYF.

The CDR3: CASSYGGAKNIQYF. The DNA of the CDR3 is TGTGCCAGCAGTTACGGGGGCGCCAAAAACATTCAGTACTTC. The chain uses TRBV6-5 and TRBJ2-4, with D possibly being TRBD1 (6 bases). Trimming cost V 2 bases and J 1 base, with 6 bases left between them. Germline V gene lookup returns CDR1 MNHEY and CDR2 SVGAGI. CDR3 size: 14 residues.

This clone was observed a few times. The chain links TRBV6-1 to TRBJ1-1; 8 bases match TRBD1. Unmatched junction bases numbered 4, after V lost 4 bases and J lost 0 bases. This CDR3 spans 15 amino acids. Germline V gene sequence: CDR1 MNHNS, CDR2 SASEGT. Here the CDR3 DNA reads TGTGCCAGCAGTGGACACAGGGGGATGAACACTGAAGCTTTCTTT. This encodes CASSGHRGMNTEAFF.

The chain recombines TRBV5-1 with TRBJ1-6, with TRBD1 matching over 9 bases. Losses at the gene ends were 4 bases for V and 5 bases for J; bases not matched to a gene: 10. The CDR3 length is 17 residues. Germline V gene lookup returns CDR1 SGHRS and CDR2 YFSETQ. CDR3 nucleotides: TGCGCCAGCAGCCTTGACCCACAGGGGGCCGATAATTCACCCCTCCACTTT. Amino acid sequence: CASSLDPQGADNSPLHF.

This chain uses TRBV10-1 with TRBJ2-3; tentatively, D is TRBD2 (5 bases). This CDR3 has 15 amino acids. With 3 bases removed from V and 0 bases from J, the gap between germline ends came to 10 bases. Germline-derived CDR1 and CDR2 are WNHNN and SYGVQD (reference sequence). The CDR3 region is CASSDGVSSTDTQYF. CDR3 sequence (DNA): TGCGCCAGCAGTGACGGGGTTAGCAGCACAGATACGCAGTATTTT.

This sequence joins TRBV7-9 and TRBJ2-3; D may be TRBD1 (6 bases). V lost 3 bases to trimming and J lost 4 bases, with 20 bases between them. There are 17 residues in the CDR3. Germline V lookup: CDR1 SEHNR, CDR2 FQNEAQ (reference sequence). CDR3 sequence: CASSFPRDTSWADTQYF. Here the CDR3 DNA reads TGTGCCAGCAGCTTCCCGAGGGACACCAGTTGGGCAGATACGCAGTATTTT.

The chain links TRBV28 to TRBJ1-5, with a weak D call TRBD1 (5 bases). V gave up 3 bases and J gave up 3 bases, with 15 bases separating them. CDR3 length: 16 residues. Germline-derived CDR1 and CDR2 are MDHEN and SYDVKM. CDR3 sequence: CASSFEGRPANQPQHF. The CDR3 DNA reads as TGTGCCAGCAGTTTTGAGGGGCGCCCCGCCAATCAGCCCCAGCATTTT.

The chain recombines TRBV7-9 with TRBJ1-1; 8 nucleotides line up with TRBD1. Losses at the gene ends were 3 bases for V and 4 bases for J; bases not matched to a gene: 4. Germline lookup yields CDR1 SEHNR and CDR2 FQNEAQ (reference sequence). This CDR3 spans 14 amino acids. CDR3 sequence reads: CASSLYDRGTEAFF. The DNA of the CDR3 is TGTGCCAGCAGCTTGTACGACAGGGGCACTGAAGCTTTCTTT.